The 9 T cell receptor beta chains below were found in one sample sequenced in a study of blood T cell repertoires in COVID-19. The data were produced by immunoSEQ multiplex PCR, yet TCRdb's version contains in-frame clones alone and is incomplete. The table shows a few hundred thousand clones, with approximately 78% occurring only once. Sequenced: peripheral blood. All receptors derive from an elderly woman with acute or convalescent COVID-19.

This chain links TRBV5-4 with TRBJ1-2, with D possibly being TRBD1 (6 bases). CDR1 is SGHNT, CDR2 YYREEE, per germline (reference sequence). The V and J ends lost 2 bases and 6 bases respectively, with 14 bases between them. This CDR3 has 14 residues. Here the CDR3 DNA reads TGTGCCAGCAGCTTAGGGGGGGGAAGCGATGGCTACACCTTC. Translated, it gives CASSLGGGSDGYTF.

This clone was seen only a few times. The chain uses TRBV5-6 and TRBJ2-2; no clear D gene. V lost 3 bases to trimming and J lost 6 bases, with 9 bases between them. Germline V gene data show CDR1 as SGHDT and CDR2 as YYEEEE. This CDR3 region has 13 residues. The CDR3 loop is CASSSQFPGELFF. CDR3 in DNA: TGTGCCAGCAGCTCCCAGTTTCCCGGGGAGCTGTTTTTT.

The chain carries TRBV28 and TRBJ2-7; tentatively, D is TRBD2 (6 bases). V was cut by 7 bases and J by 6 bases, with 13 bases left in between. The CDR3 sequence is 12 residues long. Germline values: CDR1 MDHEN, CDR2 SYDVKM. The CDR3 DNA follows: TGTGCCAGCACGGGGGACCGGCGCGAGCAGTACTTC. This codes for CASTGDRREQYF.

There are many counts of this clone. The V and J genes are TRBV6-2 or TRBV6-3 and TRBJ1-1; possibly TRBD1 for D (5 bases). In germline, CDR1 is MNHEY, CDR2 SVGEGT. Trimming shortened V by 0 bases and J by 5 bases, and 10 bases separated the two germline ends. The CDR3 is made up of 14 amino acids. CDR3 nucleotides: TGTGCCAGCAGTTACTCGAAAGGGGTGACTGAAGCTTTCTTT. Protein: CASSYSKGVTEAFF.

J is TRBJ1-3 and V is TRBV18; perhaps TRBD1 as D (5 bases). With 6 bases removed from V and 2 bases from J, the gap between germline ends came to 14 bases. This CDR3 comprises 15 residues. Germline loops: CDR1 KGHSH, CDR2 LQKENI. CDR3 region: CASSIQGGAGNTIYF. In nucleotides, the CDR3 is TGTGCCAGCTCTATTCAGGGAGGTGCTGGAAACACCATATATTTT.

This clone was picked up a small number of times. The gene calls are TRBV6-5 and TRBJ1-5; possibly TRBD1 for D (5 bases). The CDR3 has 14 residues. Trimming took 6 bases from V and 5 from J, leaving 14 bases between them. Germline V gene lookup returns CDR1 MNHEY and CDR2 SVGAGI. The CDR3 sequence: CASSSQGFHQPQHF. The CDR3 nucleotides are TGTGCCAGCAGCTCCCAGGGATTCCATCAGCCCCAGCATTTT.

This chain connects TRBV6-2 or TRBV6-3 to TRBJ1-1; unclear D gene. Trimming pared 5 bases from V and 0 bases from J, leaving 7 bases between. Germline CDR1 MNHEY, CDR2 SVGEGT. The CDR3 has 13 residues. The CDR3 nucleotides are TGTGCCAGCAGTCTCACAATGAACACTGAAGCTTTCTTT. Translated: CASSLTMNTEAFF.

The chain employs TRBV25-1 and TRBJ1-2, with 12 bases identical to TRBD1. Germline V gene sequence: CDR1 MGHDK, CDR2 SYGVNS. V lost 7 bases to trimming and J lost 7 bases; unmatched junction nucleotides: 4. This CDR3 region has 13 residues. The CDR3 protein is CASTGTGGIGYTF. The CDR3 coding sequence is TGTGCCAGCACCGGGACAGGGGGCATTGGCTACACCTTC.

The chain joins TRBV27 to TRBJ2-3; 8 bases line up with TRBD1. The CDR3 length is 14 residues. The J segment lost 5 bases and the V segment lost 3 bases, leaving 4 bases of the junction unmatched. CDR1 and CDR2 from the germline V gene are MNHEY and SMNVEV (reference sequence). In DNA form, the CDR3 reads TGTGCCAGCAGTTTTCAGGGGGCGGGAGATACGCAGTATTTT. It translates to CASSFQGAGDTQYF.